These 2 T cell receptor beta chains share one sample of origin, sequenced in a study of shared clonotypes between healthy human individuals. TCRdb's copy holds only in-frame clones and misses some; the assay was immunoSEQ multiplex PCR. The table lists under 1 million clones, approximately 96% of them singletons, with less than 0.3% in the top ten. CD45RO-negative cells were positively selected for CCR7, leaving out terminally differentiated effector memory CD45RA+ cells. The source material was naive CD8+ T cells sorted from blood. The receptors were gathered from a man younger than 45 in good health.

V usage is TRBV27 and J usage is TRBJ1-4, with a tentative D call TRBD1 (6 bases). The CDR3 length is 14 residues. With 8 bases removed from V and 5 bases from J, the gap between germline ends came to 15 bases. Per the germline V gene, CDR1 is MNHEY and CDR2 is SMNVEV (reference sequence). CDR3 in DNA: TGTGCCAGCGGCAGTGGGGGGCGAAATGAAAAACTGTTTTTT. Amino acids: CASGSGGRNEKLFF.

The chain couples TRBV10-3 to TRBJ2-7; D might be TRBD1 (6 bases). Germline CDR1 and CDR2: ENHRY and SYGVKD. The CDR3 totals 14 residues. Trimming stripped 6 bases from V and 4 bases from J, with 16 bases between. CDR3 nucleotides: TGTGCCATCAGCCCCCGGGACAAGATTTACGAGCAGTACTTC. Amino acids: CAISPRDKIYEQYF.